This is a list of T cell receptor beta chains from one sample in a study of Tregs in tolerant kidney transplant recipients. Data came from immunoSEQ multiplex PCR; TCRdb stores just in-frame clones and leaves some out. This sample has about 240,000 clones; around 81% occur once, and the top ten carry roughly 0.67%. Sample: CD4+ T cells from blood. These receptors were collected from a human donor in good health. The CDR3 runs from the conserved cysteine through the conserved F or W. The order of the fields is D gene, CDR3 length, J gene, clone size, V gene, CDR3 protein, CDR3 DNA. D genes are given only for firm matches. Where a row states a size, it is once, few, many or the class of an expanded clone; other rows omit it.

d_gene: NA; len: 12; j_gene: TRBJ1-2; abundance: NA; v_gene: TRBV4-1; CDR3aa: CASSQANHGYTF; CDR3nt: TGTGCCAGCAGCCAAGCAAACCATGGCTACACCTTC
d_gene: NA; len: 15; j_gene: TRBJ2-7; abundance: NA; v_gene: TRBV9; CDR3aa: CASSVAAGGSYEQYF; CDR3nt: TGTGCCAGCAGCGTAGCGGCAGGAGGTAGCTACGAGCAGTACTTC
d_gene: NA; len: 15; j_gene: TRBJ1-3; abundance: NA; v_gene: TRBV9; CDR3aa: CASQEGTASGNTIYF; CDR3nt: TGTGCCAGCCAAGAAGGGACGGCCTCTGGAAACACCATATATTTT
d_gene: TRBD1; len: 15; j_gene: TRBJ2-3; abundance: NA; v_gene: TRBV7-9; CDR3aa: CASSLGDRETDTQYF; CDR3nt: TGTGCCAGCAGCTTAGGGGACAGAGAGACCGATACGCAGTATTTT
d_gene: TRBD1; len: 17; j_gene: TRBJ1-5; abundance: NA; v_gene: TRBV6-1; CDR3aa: CASSDGPTGTGDQPQHF; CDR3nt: TGTGCCAGCAGTGATGGCCCGACCGGGACAGGGGACCAGCCCCAGCATTTT
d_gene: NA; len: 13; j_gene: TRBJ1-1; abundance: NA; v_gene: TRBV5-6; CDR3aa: CASIRRQSWLAFF; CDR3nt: TGTGCCAGTATAAGAAGACAGTCATGGCTGGCTTTCTTT
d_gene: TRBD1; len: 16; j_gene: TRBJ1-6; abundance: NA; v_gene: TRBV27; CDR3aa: CASSPDPGTGASPLHF; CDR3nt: TGTGCCAGCAGTCCCGACCCGGGGACAGGGGCATCACCCCTCCACTTT
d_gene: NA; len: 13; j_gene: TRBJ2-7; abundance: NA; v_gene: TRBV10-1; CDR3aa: CASSDPGGYEQYF; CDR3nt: TGCGCCAGCAGTGATCCGGGCGGCTACGAGCAGTACTTC
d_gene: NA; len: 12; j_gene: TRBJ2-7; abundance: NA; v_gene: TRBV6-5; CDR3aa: CASSYDSYEQYF; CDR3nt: TGTGCCAGCAGCTACGACAGCTACGAGCAGTACTTC
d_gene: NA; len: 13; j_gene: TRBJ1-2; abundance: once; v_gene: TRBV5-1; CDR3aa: CASSLSFNYGYTF; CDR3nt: TGCGCCAGCAGCTTGAGTTTTAACTATGGCTACACCTTC
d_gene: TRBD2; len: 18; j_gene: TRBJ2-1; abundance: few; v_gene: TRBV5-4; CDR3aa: CASSPGTSGLSSYNEQFF; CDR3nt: TGTGCCAGCAGCCCAGGGACTAGCGGGCTGAGCTCCTACAATGAGCAGTTCTTC
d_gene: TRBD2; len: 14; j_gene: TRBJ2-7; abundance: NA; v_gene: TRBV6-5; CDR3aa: CAINSLVGRGEQYF; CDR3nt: TGTGCCATCAACAGTCTAGTCGGGAGGGGCGAGCAGTACTTC
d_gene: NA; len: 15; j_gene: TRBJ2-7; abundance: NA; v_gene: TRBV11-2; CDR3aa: CASSLVGGAPYEQYF; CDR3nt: TGTGCCAGCAGCTTAGTGGGGGGGGCCCCCTACGAGCAGTACTTC
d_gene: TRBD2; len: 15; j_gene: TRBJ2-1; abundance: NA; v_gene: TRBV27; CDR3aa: CASRPLAGVGNEQFF; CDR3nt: TGTGCCAGCAGACCTCTAGCGGGAGTAGGGAATGAGCAGTTCTTC
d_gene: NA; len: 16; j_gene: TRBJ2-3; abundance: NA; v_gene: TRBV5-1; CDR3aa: CASSSGAGEGTDTQYF; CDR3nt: TGCGCCAGCAGCTCAGGGGCCGGAGAGGGCACAGATACGCAGTATTTT
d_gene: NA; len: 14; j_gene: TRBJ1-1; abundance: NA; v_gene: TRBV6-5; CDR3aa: CASTAQGNPTEAFF; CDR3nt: TGTGCCAGCACCGCACAGGGAAACCCCACTGAAGCTTTCTTT
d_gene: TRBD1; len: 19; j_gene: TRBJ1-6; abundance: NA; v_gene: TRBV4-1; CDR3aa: CASSQGMTGGILYNSPLHF; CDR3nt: TGCGCCAGCAGCCAGGGGATGACAGGGGGTATCCTCTATAATTCACCCCTCCACTTT
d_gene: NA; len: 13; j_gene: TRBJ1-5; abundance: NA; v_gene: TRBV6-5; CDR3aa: CASSYGRNQPQHF; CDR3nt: TGTGCCAGCAGTTACGGACGGAATCAGCCCCAGCATTTT
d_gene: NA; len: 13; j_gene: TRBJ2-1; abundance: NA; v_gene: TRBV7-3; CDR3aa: CASSPTRGNEQFF; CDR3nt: TGTGCCAGCAGCCCCACCAGGGGAAATGAGCAGTTCTTC
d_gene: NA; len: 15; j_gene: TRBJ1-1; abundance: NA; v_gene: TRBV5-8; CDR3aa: CASRRGRFLVTEAFF; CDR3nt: TGTGCCAGCAGAAGGGGACGATTCTTGGTCACTGAAGCTTTCTTT
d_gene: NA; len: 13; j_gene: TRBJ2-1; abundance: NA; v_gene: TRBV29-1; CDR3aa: CSVVSGANNEQFF; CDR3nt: TGCAGCGTTGTATCTGGGGCCAACAATGAGCAGTTCTTC
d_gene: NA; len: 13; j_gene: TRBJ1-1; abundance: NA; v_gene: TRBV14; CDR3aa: CASSSQGNTEAFF; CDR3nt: TGTGCCAGCAGCTCTCAGGGGAACACTGAAGCTTTCTTT
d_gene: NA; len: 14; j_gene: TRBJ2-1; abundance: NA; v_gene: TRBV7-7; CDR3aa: CASSLVAGHNEQFF; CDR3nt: TGTGCTAGCAGCTTAGTTGCGGGCCACAATGAGCAGTTCTTC
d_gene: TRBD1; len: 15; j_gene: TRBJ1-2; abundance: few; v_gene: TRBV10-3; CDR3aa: CATWGGTGGFYGYTF; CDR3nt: TGTGCCACCTGGGGGGGGACAGGGGGCTTCTATGGCTACACCTTC
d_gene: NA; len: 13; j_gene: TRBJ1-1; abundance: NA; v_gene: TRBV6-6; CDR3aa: CASILPPGTEAFF; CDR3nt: TGTGCCAGCATCCTTCCCCCCGGGACCGAAGCTTTCTTT
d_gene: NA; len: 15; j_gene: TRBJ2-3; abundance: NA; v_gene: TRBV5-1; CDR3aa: CASSYRRGSTDTQYF; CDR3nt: TGCGCCAGCAGCTATCGCAGGGGCTCCACAGATACGCAGTATTTT
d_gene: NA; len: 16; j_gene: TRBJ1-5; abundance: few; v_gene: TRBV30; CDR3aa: CAWSPGERRFNQPQHF; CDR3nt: TGTGCCTGGAGTCCAGGGGAACGGAGGTTCAATCAGCCCCAGCATTTT
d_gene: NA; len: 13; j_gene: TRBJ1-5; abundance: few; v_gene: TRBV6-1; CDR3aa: CASSGQVNQPQHF; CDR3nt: TGTGCCAGCAGTGGGCAGGTCAATCAGCCCCAGCATTTT
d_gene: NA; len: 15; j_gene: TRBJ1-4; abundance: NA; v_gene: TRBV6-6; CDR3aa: CASTGDIFTNEKLFF; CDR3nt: TGTGCCAGCACCGGAGACATTTTCACTAATGAAAAACTGTTTTTT
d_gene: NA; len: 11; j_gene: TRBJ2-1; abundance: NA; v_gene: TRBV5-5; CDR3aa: CASSFAGEQFF; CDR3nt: TGTGCCAGCAGCTTTGCGGGTGAGCAGTTCTTC
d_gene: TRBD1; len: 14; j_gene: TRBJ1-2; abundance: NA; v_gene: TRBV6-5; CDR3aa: CASSEDRGLSGYTF; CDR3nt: TGTGCCAGCAGTGAGGACAGGGGGCTTAGTGGCTACACCTTC
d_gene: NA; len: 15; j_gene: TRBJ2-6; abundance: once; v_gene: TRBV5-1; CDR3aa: CASSTRGAGANVLTF; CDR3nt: TGCGCCAGCAGCACCAGGGGTGCAGGGGCCAACGTCCTGACTTTC
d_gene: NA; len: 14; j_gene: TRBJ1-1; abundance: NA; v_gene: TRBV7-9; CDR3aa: CASSSDAEEPEAFF; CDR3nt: TGTGCCAGCAGCTCCGACGCAGAGGAGCCTGAAGCTTTCTTT
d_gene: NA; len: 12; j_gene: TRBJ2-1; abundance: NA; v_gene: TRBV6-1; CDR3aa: CASCHREGEQFF; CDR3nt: TGTGCCAGCTGCCACAGGGAGGGTGAGCAGTTCTTC
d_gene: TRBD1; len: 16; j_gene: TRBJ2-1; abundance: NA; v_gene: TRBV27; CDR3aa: CASSTLRDRVRNEQFF; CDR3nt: TGTGCCAGCAGTACACTCCGGGACAGGGTCCGGAATGAGCAGTTCTTC
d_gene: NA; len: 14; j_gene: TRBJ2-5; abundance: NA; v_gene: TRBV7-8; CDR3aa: CASSLRGALGTQYF; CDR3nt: TGTGCCAGCAGCTTAAGGGGGGCGTTAGGGACCCAGTACTTC
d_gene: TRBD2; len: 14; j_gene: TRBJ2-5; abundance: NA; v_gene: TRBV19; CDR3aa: CASSTSGGQETQYF; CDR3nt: TGTGCCAGTTCAACTAGCGGGGGACAAGAGACCCAGTACTTC
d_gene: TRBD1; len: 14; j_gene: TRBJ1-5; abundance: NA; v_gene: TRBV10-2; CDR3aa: CASRPGTGSQPQHF; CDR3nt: TGCGCCAGCAGACCCGGGACAGGGAGTCAGCCCCAGCATTTT
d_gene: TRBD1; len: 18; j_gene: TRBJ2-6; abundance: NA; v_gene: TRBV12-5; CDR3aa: CASGLGRDRGSGANVLTF; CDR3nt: TGTGCTAGTGGTTTGGGCCGGGACAGGGGATCTGGGGCCAACGTCCTGACTTTC
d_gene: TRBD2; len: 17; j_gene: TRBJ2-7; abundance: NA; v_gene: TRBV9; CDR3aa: CASSVGGGGTSFSEQYF; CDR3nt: TGTGCCAGCAGCGTAGGAGGGGGCGGGACTAGCTTCAGCGAGCAGTACTTC
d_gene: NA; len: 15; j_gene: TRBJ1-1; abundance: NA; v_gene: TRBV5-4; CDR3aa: CASSLPPLLETEAFF; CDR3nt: TGTGCCAGCAGCTTGCCGCCTCTTCTGGAGACTGAAGCTTTCTTT
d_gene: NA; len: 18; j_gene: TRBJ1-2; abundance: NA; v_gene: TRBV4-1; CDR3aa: CASSQVVMAEAVGYGYTF; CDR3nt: TGCGCCAGCAGCCAAGTGGTAATGGCGGAGGCTGTAGGGTATGGCTACACCTTC
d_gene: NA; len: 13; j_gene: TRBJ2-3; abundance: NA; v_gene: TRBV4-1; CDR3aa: CASSHGDRDTQYF; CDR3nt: TGCGCCAGCAGCCACGGGGATCGAGATACGCAGTATTTT
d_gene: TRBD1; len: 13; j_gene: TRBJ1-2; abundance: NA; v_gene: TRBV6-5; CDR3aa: CASRHGQGYGYTF; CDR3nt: TGTGCCAGCAGACATGGACAGGGCTATGGCTACACCTTC
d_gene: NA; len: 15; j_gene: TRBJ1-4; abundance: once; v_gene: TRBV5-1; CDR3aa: CASSLGSGGNEKLFF; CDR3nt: TGCGCCAGCAGCTTGGGTTCTGGGGGGAATGAAAAACTGTTTTTT
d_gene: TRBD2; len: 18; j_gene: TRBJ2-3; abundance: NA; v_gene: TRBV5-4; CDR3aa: CASQASGTSGGATDTQYF; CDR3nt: TGTGCCAGCCAAGCTTCCGGGACTAGCGGGGGGGCCACAGATACGCAGTATTTT
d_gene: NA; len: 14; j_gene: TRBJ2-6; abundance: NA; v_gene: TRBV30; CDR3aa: CAWGKGAGANVLTF; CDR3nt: TGTGCCTGGGGGAAGGGGGCTGGGGCCAACGTCCTGACTTTC
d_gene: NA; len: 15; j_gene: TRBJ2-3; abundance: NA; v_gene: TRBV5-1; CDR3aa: CASSFRGQQPDTQYF; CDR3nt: TGCGCCAGCAGCTTCCGTGGACAGCAGCCAGATACGCAGTATTTT
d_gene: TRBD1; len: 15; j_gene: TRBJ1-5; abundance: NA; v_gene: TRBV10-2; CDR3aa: CASSVGRGSNQPQHF; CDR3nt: TGCGCCAGCAGTGTTGGCAGGGGGAGCAATCAGCCCCAGCATTTT
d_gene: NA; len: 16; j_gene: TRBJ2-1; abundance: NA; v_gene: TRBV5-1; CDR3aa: CASSFSPGASYNEQFF; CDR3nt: TGCGCCAGCAGCTTCTCCCCGGGAGCATCCTACAATGAGCAGTTCTTC
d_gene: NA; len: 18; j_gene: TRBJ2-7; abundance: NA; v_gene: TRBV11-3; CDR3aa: CASNQFGRRTDRVNEQYF; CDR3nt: TGTGCCAGCAACCAGTTCGGGAGGAGGACGGACAGGGTTAACGAGCAGTACTTC
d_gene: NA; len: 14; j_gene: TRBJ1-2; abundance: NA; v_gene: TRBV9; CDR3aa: CASSKRTANYGYTF; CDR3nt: TGTGCCAGCAGCAAGCGGACAGCTAACTATGGCTACACCTTC
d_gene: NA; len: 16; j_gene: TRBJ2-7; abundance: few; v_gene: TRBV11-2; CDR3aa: CASSQQGASGTYEQYF; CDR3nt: TGTGCCAGCAGCCAACAGGGGGCTAGCGGGACCTACGAGCAGTACTTC
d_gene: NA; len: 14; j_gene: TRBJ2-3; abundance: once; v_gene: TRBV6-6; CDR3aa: CASREPGGRDTQYF; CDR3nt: TGTGCCAGCAGGGAACCCGGGGGACGGGATACGCAGTATTTT
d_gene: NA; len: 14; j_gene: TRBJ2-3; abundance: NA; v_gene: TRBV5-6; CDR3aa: CASSPLGDRDTQYF; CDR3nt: TGTGCCAGCAGCCCGCTAGGGGACCGAGATACGCAGTATTTT